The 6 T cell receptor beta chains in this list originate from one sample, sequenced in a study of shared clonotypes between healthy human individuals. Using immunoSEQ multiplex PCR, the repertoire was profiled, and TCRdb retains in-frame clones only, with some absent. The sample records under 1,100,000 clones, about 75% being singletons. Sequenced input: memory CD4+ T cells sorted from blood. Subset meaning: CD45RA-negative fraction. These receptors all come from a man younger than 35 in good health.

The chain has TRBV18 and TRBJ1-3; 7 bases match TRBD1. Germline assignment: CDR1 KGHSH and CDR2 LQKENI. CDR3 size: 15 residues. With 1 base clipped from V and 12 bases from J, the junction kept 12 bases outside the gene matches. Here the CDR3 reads CASSPQGASLGDIYF. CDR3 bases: TGTGCCAGCTCACCACAGGGGGCTTCTCTCGGAGACATATATTTT.

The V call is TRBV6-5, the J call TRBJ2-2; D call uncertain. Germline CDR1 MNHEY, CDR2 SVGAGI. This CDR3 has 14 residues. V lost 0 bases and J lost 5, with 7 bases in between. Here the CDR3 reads CASSYSAPTGELFF. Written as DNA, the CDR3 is TGTGCCAGCAGTTACTCTGCTCCTACCGGGGAGCTGTTTTTT.

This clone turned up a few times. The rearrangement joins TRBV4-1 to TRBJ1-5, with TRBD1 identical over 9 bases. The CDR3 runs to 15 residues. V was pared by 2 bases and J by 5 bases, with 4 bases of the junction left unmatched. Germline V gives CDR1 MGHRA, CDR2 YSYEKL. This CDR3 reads CASSQWGQGDQPQHF. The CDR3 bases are TGCGCCAGCAGCCAATGGGGACAGGGTGATCAGCCCCAGCATTTT.

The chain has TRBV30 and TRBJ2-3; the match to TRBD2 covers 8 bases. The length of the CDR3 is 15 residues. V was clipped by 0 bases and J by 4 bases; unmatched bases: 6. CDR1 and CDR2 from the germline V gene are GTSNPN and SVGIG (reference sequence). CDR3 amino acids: CAWSVPRGASDTQYF. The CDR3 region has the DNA TGTGCCTGGAGTGTTCCGCGGGGGGCCTCAGATACGCAGTATTTT.

The CDR3 is CASSPYKRNMNTEAFF. CDR3 DNA: TGTGCCAGCTCACCGTACAAGCGGAACATGAACACTGAAGCTTTCTTT. The chain recombines TRBV18 with TRBJ1-1; D is unclear. Deletions cut 3 bases from V and 0 bases from J, with 14 bases between. CDR1 and CDR2 (germline): KGHSH, LQKENI. The CDR3 is made up of 16 amino acids.

CDR3 sequence (DNA): TGTGCCAGCAAAGAACAGGGGGCGGCCAACCGAAATCAGCCCCAGCATTTT. This translates into CASKEQGAANRNQPQHF. This chain uses TRBV25-1 with TRBJ1-5; TRBD1 matches at 9 bases. V was pared by 7 bases and J by 4 bases, with 14 bases of the junction left unmatched. The CDR3 consists of 17 residues. The V gene's germline CDR1 is MGHDK and CDR2 SYGVNS.